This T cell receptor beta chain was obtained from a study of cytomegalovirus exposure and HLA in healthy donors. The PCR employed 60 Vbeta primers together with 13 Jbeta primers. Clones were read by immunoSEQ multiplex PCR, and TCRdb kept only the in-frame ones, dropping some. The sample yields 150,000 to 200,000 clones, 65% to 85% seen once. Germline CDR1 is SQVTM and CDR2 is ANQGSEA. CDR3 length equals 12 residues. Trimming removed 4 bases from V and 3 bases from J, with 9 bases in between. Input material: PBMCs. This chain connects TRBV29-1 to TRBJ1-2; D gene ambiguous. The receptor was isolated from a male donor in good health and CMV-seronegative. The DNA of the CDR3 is TGCAGCGTTGGAGGCGGGGACTATGGCTACACCTTC. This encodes CSVGGGDYGYTF.